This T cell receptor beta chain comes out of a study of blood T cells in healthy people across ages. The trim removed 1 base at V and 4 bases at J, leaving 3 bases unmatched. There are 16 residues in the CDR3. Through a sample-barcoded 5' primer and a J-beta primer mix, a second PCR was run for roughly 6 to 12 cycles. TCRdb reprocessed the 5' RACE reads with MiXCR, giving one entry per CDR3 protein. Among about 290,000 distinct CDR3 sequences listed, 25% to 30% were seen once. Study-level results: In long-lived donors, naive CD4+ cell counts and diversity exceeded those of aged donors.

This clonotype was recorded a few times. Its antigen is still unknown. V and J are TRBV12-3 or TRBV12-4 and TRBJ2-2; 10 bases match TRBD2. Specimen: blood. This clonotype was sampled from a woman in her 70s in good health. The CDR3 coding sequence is TGTGCCAGCAGTTTAGGACTAGCGGGCGCCACCGGGGAGCTGTTTTTT. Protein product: CASSLGLAGATGELFF.